The 4 T cell receptor beta chains listed next were all sequenced from one sample in a study of glioma-infiltrating T cells after dendritic cell vaccination listed by TCRdb under 2016. The library relied on the immunoSEQ multiplex PCR assay. The clones in this table, taken by TCRdb from immuneACCESS, are in-frame only. Not every clone is retained; where verified, under half of the shortfall comes from an unresolved V gene, and the cause of the rest is unknown. For this sample the table gives around 97,000 clones, of which roughly 80% were detected only once. 12% of the sample rests with the top ten. The input for sequencing was blood, taken before dendritic cell vaccination. These receptor sequences come from a human donor with glioblastoma.

The rearrangement joins TRBV5-6 to TRBJ2-3; 7 bases agree with TRBD1. J lost 0 bases, V lost 4 bases, and 8 bases had no gene match. This CDR3 is 16 amino acids long. CDR1 is SGHDT, CDR2 YYEEEE, per germline. The CDR3 is CASSPETGRSTDTQYF. DNA for the CDR3: TGTGCCAGCAGCCCTGAGACAGGGAGAAGCACAGATACGCAGTATTTT.

The chain carries TRBV30 and TRBJ1-2, with D uncertain. This CDR3 region has 13 residues. V lost 3 bases to trimming and J lost 4 bases, with 12 bases between them. Germline V gene sequence: CDR1 GTSNPN, CDR2 SVGIG (reference sequence). The CDR3 reads CAWSTAGPYGYTF. For the CDR3, the DNA is TGTGCCTGGAGCACCGCGGGTCCCTATGGCTACACCTTC.

This chain uses TRBV4-1 with TRBJ1-3; D gene uncertain. CDR1 is MGHRA, CDR2 YSYEKL, per germline. The ends were cut back, 5 bases at V and 2 bases at J, with 13 bases in the middle. CDR3 length equals 15 residues. CDR3 protein: CASSGGRIAGNTIYF. CDR3 in DNA: TGCGCCAGCAGCGGAGGGAGGATCGCTGGAAACACCATATATTTT.

The chain joins TRBV11-3 to TRBJ2-3; D gene ambiguous. In germline, CDR1 is SGHNT, CDR2 YENEEA. Trimming shortened V by 5 bases and J by 5 bases, and 11 bases separated the two germline ends. The CDR3 runs 13 residues. The CDR3 region is CASSVLPGDTQYF. Here the CDR3 DNA reads TGTGCCAGCAGCGTTCTCCCCGGAGATACGCAGTATTTT.